Sequencing of this T cell receptor beta chain was carried out in a study of cytomegalovirus exposure and HLA in healthy donors. The study, taken as a whole, reports: Highest at DRB1 and lowest at HLA-C, TCR association rates differed among HLA loci in a later analysis.

V lost 0 bases to trimming and J lost 10 bases; unmatched junction nucleotides: 7. From germline, CDR1 is SGHRS and CDR2 YFSETQ. This CDR3 has 15 amino acids. 13 Jbeta primers and 60 Vbeta primers were used for the PCR. Assay: immunoSEQ multiplex PCR; the TCRdb copy retains only in-frame clones and omits some. The sample holds approximately 86,000 clones, roughly 70% seen once. This clone has more than one count but fewer than ten. Its cognate antigen is unknown. The clonotype originates from a man between 40 and 49 years old in good health and CMV-seronegative. J is TRBJ1-6 and V is TRBV5-1; 7 bases map to TRBD1. The sequenced sample consisted of PBMCs. This CDR3 is CASSLELQGSSPLHF. DNA of the CDR3: TGCGCCAGCAGCTTGGAACTACAGGGGTCCTCACCCCTCCACTTT.